This T cell receptor (beta chain) was recorded in a study of blood T cell repertoires in COVID-19. CDR1 LNHDA and CDR2 SQIVND come from the germline V gene (reference sequence). V dropped 4 bases and J dropped 7; count of bases not matched to a gene: 12. This CDR3 comprises 15 residues. TCRdb's copy holds only in-frame clones and misses some; the assay was immunoSEQ multiplex PCR. This sample carries 330,000 or so clones, approximately 88% of them seen once, and the ten largest clones take 5%. Material: PBMCs or T cells enriched from blood (not recorded which). The chain is built from TRBV19 and TRBJ2-5; 7 bases fit TRBD1. The TCR originated in a man under 40 who had recovered from COVID-19. The CDR3 here is CASSTRQGGSGTQYF. The CDR3 DNA sequence: TGTGCCAGTAGTACCCGACAGGGCGGCAGTGGGACCCAGTACTTC. Supplemented by reference TRBV19 and TRBJ2-5, the full variable domain reads DGGITQSPKYLFRKEGQNVTLSCEQNLNHDAMYWYRQDPGQGLRLIYYSQIVNDFQKGDIAEGYSVSREKKESFPLTVTSAQKNPTAFYLCASSTRQGGSGTQYFGPGTRLLVL.